This TCR beta chain was sequenced in a study of post-analysis software for immune sequencing data. At the level of the study: Multiple sclerosis in the patients followed relapsing-remitting, secondary progressive and progressive-relapsing courses. Study outcomes and limitations: Strong co-clustering by F measure was evident for samples that had been prepared in the same batch. TRBV5-6, TRBV5-1 and TRBV20-1 were among 4 or 5 TRBV segments more frequent in patients than controls. Significantly lower normalized Chao1 diversity was seen in multiple sclerosis patients than in controls.

The CDR3 totals 12 residues. With 7 bases removed from V and 2 bases from J, the gap between germline ends came to 10 bases. The germline V gene has CDR1 SQVTM and CDR2 ANQGSEA. Comments on this clonotype: Its antigen is not known.

Each TCR beta cDNA library carried unique molecular identifiers. The authors obtained 540,000 or so cDNA molecules from about 0.94 to 9.7 million T cells. TCRdb recomputed calls from the PCR reads with MiXCR, one row per CDR3 protein. This sample has roughly 400,000 distinct CDR3 sequences, with roughly 38% found just once. The sample taken for sequencing was blood. The gene calls are TRBV29-1 and TRBJ2-3; a weak D match, TRBD2 (5 bases). This TCR was recovered from a girl aged 2 to 10 with multiple sclerosis. CDR3: CSGNGNTDTQYF. CDR3 coding DNA: TGCAGCGGGAACGGGAACACAGATACGCAGTATTTT.